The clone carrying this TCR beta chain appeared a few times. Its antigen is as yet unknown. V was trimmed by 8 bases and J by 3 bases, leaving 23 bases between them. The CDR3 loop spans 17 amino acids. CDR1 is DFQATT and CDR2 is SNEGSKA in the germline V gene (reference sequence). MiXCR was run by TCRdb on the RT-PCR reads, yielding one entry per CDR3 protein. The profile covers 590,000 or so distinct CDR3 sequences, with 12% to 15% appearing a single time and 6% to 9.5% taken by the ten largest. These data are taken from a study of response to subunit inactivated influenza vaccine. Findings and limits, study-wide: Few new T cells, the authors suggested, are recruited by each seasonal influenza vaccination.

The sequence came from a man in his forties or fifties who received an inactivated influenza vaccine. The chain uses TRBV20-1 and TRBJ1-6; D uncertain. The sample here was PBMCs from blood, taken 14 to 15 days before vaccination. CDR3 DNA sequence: TGCAGTTTAAGGCCGCTCATCGACGATGGCTATAATTCACCCCTCCACTTT. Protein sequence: CSLRPLIDDGYNSPLHF.